This TCR beta chain was observed in a study of blood T cell repertoires in COVID-19. Per the study methods: Reference gene primer amplification gave nucleated cell count estimates. The data were produced by immunoSEQ multiplex PCR, yet TCRdb's version contains in-frame clones alone and is incomplete. V and J calls and clone size are those listed in that table; D and trimming were worked out from the DNA. The repertoire holds around 480,000 clones, with around 88% as singletons. Seattle's enrolled individuals joined amid active infection and were then monitored longitudinally. Losses at the gene ends were 7 bases for V and 5 bases for J; bases not matched to a gene: 7. CDR3 size: 14 residues.

Sequencing input: peripheral blood. This sequence originates from a woman aged 45 to 65 with COVID-19, enrolled during active disease. The gene calls are TRBV23-1 and TRBJ1-4; 7 nucleotides align to TRBD1. TRBV23-1 is an ORF; its function is uncertain. The CDR3 is CASTRGQINEKLFF. DNA of the CDR3: TGCGCCAGCACCCGGGGACAGATCAATGAAAAACTGTTTTTT.